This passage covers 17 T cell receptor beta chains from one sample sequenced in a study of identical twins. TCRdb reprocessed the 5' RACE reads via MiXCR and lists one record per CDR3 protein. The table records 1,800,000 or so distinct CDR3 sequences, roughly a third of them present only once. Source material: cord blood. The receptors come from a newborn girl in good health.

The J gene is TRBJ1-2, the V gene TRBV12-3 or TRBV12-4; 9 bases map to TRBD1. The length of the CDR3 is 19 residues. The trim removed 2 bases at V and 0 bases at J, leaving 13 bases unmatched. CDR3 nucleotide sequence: TGTGCCAGCAGTTTAAACCCCATCCTCGGGACAGGGCCTAACTATGGCTACACCTTC. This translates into CASSLNPILGTGPNYGYTF.

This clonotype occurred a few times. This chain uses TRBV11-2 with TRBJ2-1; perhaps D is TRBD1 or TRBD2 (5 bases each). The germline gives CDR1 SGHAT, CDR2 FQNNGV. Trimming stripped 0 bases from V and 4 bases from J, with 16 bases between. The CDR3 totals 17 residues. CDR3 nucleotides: TGTGCCAGCAGCTTAGATGGTCGGGGCAGCCTATACAATGAGCAGTTCTTC. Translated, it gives CASSLDGRGSLYNEQFF.

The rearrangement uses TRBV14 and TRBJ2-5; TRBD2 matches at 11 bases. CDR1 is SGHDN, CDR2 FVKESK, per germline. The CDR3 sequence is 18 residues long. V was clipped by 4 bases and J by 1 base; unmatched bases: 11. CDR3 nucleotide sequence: TGTGCCAGCAGCCCACGACTAGCGGGGATCTCGACCCAAGAGACCCAGTACTTC. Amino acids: CASSPRLAGISTQETQYF.

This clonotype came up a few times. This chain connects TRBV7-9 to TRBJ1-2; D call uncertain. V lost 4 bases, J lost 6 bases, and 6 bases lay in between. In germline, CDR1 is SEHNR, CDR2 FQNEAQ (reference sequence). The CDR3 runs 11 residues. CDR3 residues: CASSSLDGYTF. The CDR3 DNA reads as TGTGCCAGCAGCTCTCTGGATGGCTACACCTTC.

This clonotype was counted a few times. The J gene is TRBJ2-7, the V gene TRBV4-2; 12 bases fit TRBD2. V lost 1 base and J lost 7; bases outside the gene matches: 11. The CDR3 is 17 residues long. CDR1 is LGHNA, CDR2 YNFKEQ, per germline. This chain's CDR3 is CASSQGELTSGSGEQYF. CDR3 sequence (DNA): TGTGCCAGCAGCCAAGGAGAGTTGACTAGCGGGAGCGGTGAGCAGTACTTC.

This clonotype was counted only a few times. The CDR3 DNA reads as TGCAGTGCTAGAGGTCCGGACTACAATGAGCAGTTCTTC. This gives the protein CSARGPDYNEQFF. This chain connects TRBV20-1 to TRBJ2-1; D uncertain. CDR1 is DFQATT, CDR2 SNEGSKA, per germline (reference sequence). Trimming stripped 1 base from V and 3 bases from J, with 7 bases between. The CDR3 sequence is 13 residues long.

Here the CDR3 reads CASSQTEYLEAFF. The CDR3 DNA reads as TGTGCCAGCAGCCAAACAGAGTACCTTGAAGCTTTCTTT. The chain combines TRBV3-1 with TRBJ1-1; D remains ambiguous. Germline V lookup: CDR1 LGHDT, CDR2 YNNKEL (reference sequence). This CDR3 has 13 residues. With 2 bases removed from V and 7 bases from J, the gap between germline ends came to 11 bases.

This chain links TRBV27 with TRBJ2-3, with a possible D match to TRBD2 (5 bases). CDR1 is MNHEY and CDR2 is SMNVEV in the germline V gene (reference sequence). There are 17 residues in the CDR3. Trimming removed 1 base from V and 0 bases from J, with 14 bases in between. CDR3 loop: CASSLWAGLTSTDTQYF. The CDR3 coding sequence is TGTGCCAGCAGTTTATGGGCGGGCTTAACTAGCACAGATACGCAGTATTTT.

CDR3 sequence reads: CSARLGTGVRGYTF. The CDR3, as DNA: TGCAGTGCTAGACTCGGGACAGGGGTACGTGGCTACACCTTC. The V and J genes are TRBV20-1 and TRBJ1-2, with TRBD1 matching 10 bases. V was pared by 2 bases and J by 7 bases, with 7 bases of the junction left unmatched. The CDR3 is 14 amino acids. Germline V gene data show CDR1 as DFQATT and CDR2 as SNEGSKA (reference sequence).

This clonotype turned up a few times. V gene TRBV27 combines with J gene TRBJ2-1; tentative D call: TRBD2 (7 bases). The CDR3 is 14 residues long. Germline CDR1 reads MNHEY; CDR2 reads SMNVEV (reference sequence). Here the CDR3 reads CPVGGASSYNEQFF. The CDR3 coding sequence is TGTCCCGTGGGGGGGGCATCCTCCTACAATGAGCAGTTCTTC.

CDR3 nucleotides: TGTGCCAGCAGCCCTATGGGGACACCGAACACTGAAGCTTTCTTT. Translation: CASSPMGTPNTEAFF. This rearrangement joins TRBV7-4 to TRBJ1-1; weak D call: TRBD1 (6 bases). The CDR3 is made up of 15 amino acids. Germline CDR1 reads SGHVT; CDR2 reads SQSDAQ. Trimming cost V 5 bases and J 1 base, with 14 bases left between them.

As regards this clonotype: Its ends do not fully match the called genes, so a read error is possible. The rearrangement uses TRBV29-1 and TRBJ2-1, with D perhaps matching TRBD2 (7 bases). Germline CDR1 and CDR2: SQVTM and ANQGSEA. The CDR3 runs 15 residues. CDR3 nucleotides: TGCAGCGCCATGCTGGGGTTGAAGGGGGGGAATGAGCGGTTCTTC. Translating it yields CSAMLGLKGGNERFF.

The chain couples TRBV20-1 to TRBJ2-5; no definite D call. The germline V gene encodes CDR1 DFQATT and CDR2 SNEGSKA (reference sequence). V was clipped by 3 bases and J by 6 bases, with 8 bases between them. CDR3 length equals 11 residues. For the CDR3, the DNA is TGCAGTGCTAGCCCTGGTCAGACCCAGTACTTC. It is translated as CSASPGQTQYF.

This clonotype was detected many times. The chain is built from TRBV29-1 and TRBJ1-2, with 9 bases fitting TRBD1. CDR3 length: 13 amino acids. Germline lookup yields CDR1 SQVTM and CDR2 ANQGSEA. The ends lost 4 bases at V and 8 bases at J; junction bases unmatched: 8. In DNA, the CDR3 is TGCAGCGTTGGCCGGACAGGGGTAGTGGGCTACACCTTC. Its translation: CSVGRTGVVGYTF.

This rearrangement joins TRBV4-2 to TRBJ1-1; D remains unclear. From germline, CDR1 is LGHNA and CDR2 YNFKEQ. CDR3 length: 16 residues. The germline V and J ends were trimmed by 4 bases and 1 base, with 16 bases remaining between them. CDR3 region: CASSRTWVGGNTEAFF. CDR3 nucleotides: TGTGCCAGCAGCCGAACCTGGGTAGGTGGGAACACTGAAGCTTTCTTT.

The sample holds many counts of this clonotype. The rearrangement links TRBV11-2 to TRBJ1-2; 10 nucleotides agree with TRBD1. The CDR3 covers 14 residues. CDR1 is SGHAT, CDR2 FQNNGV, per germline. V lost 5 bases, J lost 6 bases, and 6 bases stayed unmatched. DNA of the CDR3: TGTGCCAGCAGCGGACAGGGGGGAAATAATGGCTACACCTTC. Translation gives CASSGQGGNNGYTF.

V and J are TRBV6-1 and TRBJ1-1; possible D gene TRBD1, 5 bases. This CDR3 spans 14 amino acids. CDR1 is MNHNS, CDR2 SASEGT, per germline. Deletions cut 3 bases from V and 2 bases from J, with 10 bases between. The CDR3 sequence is CASSDTGQNTEAFF. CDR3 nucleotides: TGTGCCAGCAGTGATACCGGACAAAACACTGAAGCTTTCTTT.